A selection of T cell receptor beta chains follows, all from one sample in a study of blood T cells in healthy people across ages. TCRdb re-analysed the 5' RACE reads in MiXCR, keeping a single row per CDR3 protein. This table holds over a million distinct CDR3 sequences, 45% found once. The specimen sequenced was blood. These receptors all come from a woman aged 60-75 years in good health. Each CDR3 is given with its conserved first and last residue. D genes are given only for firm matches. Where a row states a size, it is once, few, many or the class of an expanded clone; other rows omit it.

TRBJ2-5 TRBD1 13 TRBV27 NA TGTGCCAGCACCGACAGGGTGGGGGAGACCCAGTACTTC CASTDRVGETQYF
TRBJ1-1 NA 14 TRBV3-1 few TGTGCCAGCAGCCAAGAACAGGCGAACACTGAAGCTTTCTTT CASSQEQANTEAFF
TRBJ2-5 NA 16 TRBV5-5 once TGTGCCAGCAGCTTGGATAGTGGGGCACCGGGGGAGACCAAGTACTTC CASSLDSGAPGETKYF
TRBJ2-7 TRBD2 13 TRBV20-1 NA TGCAGTGCTAGCGGGAGGGACGTCTACGAGCAGTACTTC CSASGRDVYEQYF
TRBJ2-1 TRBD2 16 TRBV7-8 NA TGTGCCAGCAGCCCCCGGGAGGGTGGCTCCTACAATGAGCAGTTCTTC CASSPREGGSYNEQFF
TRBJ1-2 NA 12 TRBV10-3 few TGTGCCATCAGTGGAACAGGAGATGGCTACACCTTC CAISGTGDGYTF
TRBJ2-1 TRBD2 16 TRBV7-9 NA TGTGCCAGCAGCTTAGAAGGGACTAGCGGAGGGGATGAGCAGTTCTTC CASSLEGTSGGDEQFF
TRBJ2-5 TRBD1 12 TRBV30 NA TGTGCCTGGGACAGGGGCCAAGAGACCCAGTACTTC CAWDRGQETQYF
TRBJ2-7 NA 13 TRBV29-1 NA TGCAGCGTTGCCCAGGGCCCCTCCTACGAGCAGTACTTC CSVAQGPSYEQYF
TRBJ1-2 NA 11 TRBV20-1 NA TGCAGTGTGTTACGTCTAAGTGGCTACACCTTC CSVLRLSGYTF
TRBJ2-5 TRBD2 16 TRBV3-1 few TGTGCCAGCAGCCAATCGAGCGGGAGAAGGGGAGAGACCCAGTACTTC CASSQSSGRRGETQYF
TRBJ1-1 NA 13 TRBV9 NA TGTGCCAGCAGCGTAGATCGGGAGCAGGAAGCTTTCTTT CASSVDREQEAFF
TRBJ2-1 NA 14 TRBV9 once TGTGCCAGCAGCCCCGGTTGGGGGGTCGATGAGCAGTTCTTC CASSPGWGVDEQFF
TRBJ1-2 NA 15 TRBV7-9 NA TGTGCCAGCAGCTCGCAAAGGGAATATAACTATGGCTACACCTTC CASSSQREYNYGYTF
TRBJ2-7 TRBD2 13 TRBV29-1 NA TGCAGCGTTTCGGGACTAGCGGGAGGCGAGCAGTACTTC CSVSGLAGGEQYF
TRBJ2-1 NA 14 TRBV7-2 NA TGTGCCAGCAGCTCCTGGGGACCCGGCTCTCGACAGTTCTTC CASSSWGPGSRQFF
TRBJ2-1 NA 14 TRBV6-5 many TGTGCCAGCAGTCCCGGGTTTGGGGCCTATGAGCAGTTCTTC CASSPGFGAYEQFF
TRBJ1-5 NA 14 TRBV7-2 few TGTGCCAGCAGCTTTCGGGACCGGGATCAGCCCCAGCATTTT CASSFRDRDQPQHF
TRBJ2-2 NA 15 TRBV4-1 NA TGCGCCAGCAGCCAAGGTTGGGGGGTGACCGGGGAGCTGTTTTTT CASSQGWGVTGELFF
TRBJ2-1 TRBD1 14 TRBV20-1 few TGCAGTGCTAGAGGGGACAGAAACAACAATGAGCAGTTCTTC CSARGDRNNNEQFF
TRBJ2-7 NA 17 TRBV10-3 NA TGTGCCATCAGTGAGGGGGTACGACTAGTGGGGGCGAATGAGCAGTACTTC CAISEGVRLVGANEQYF
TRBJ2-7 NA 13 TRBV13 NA TGTGCCAGCAGCTCAGACAGATCCTACGGGCAGTACTTC CASSSDRSYGQYF
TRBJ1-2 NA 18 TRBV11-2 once TGTGCCAGCAGCTTAGACCCCGGTGCAGGGATCTCTAACTATGGCTACACCTTC CASSLDPGAGISNYGYTF
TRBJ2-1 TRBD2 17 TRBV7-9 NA TGTGCCAGCAGCTCGGGACTAGCGCAAAGTCGATACAATGAGCAGTTCTTC CASSSGLAQSRYNEQFF
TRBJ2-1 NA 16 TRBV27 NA TGTGCCAGCAGTTTCAGCGGACAGAGAAAATACAATGAGCAGTTCTTC CASSFSGQRKYNEQFF
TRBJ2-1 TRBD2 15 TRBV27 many TGTGCCAGCAGCCAGACGGGAACGGGGGGTTCTACGCAGTTCTTC CASSQTGTGGSTQFF
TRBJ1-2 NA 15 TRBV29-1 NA TGCAGCGTTGAAGATCTGGGGAAGTCCAACTATGGCTACACCTTC CSVEDLGKSNYGYTF
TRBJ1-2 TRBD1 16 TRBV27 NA TGTGCCAGCTGCCCCCAGACAGGGAGCTCTAACTATGGCTACACCTTC CASCPQTGSSNYGYTF
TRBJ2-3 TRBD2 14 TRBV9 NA TGTGCCAGCAGCAGGCGGGAGTACACAGATACGCAGTATTTT CASSRREYTDTQYF
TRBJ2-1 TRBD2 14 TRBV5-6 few TGTGCCAGCAGCTTGCCTAGCGGGAGGGCGGAGCAGTTCTTC CASSLPSGRAEQFF
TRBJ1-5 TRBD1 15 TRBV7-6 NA TGTGTCAGCAGCTCGGGACAGGGGGCGAATCAGCCCCAGCATTTT CVSSSGQGANQPQHF
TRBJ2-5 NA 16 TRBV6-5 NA TGCGCCAGCAGTTACCGTTTCTCAGGGACTCAAGAGACCCAGTACTTC CASSYRFSGTQETQYF
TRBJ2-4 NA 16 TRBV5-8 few TGTGCCAGCAGCTTGGTGACAGGTGGGGCCAAAAACATTCAGTACTTC CASSLVTGGAKNIQYF
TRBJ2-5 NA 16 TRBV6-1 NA TGTGCCAGCAGTGAAGTCGGGACCACCACCCAAGAGACCCAGTACTTC CASSEVGTTTQETQYF
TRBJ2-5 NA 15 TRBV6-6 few TGTGCCAGCCTTTTCGGGAGTGGGGAGCAAGAGACCCAGTACTTC CASLFGSGEQETQYF
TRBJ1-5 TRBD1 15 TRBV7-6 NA TGTGCCAGCAGCTTAACGACAGGGGTGAGTCAGCCCCAGCATTTT CASSLTTGVSQPQHF
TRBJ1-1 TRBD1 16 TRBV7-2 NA TGTGCCAGCAGCTTACTTCGGGACAGGAGGAACACTGAAGCTTTCTTT CASSLLRDRRNTEAFF
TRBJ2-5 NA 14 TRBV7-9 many TGCGCCAGCAGCTTGGTTGGTTTCCAAGAGACCCAGTACTTC CASSLVGFQETQYF